These 9 T cell receptor beta chains originate from one sample sequenced in a study of T cell repertoires in aging, cancer and after chemotherapy. Rearranged V-D-J TRB sequences were amplified with a mixed TRB-A/B primer pool. TCRdb reprocessed the multiplex PCR reads with MiXCR, giving one entry per CDR3 protein. This table holds 5,000 or so distinct CDR3 sequences, around 28% found once. Amplification of TCR beta used genomic DNA extracted from peripheral blood. Sequencing used blood. These receptors all come from a human donor in good health.

This clonotype was observed a few times. The V gene is TRBV15, the J gene TRBJ1-4; D might be TRBD1 (5 bases). Deletions cut 3 bases from V and 7 bases from J, with 15 bases between. The germline V gene has CDR1 LNHNV and CDR2 YYDKDF (reference sequence). The CDR3 totals 15 residues. The DNA for the CDR3 is TGTGCCACCAGCAGTGGTGAGGGGCCCGGTGAAAAACTGTTTTTT. Its translation is CATSSGEGPGEKLFF. Drawing the rest from reference TRBV15 and TRBJ1-4, the complete variable domain is DAMVIQNPRYQVTQFGKPVTLSCSQTLNHNVMYWYQQKSSQAPKLLFHYYDKDFNNEADTPDNFQSRRPNTSFCFLDIRSPGLGDTAMYLCATSSGEGPGEKLFFGSGTQLSVL.

The V and J genes are TRBV19 and TRBJ2-3; no clear D gene. V was shortened by 3 bases and J by 7 bases, with 11 bases between the two germline ends. Germline V gives CDR1 LNHDA, CDR2 SQIVND (reference sequence). The CDR3 length is 13 residues. The DNA of the CDR3 is TGTGCCAGTAGTATTGTGGTTGGGAATACGCAGTATTTT. It translates to CASSIVVGNTQYF. Drawing the rest from reference TRBV19 and TRBJ2-3, the complete variable domain is DGGITQSPKYLFRKEGQNVTLSCEQNLNHDAMYWYRQDPGQGLRLIYYSQIVNDFQKGDIAEGYSVSREKKESFPLTVTSAQKNPTAFYLCASSIVVGNTQYFGPGTRLTVL.

The V gene is TRBV5-6, the J gene TRBJ1-5, with D possibly TRBD1 on 5 matching bases. CDR1 is SGHDT, CDR2 YYEEEE, per germline. V was shortened by 3 bases and J by 7 bases, with 14 bases between the two germline ends. The CDR3 runs 14 residues. CDR3 loop: CASSSRDGVQPQHF. CDR3 DNA: TGTGCCAGCAGCTCCCGGGACGGGGTCCAGCCCCAGCATTTT.

This clonotype ranks as medium-sized. This chain uses TRBV19 with TRBJ2-7, with D perhaps given as TRBD1 or TRBD2 (5 bases each). This CDR3 comprises 16 residues. The germline gives CDR1 LNHDA, CDR2 SQIVND (reference sequence). Trimming took 4 bases from V and 5 from J, leaving 21 bases between them. The CDR3 sequence: CASSRAGIGAKNEQYF. The CDR3 DNA follows: TGTGCCAGTAGTAGGGCCGGAATCGGGGCCAAAAACGAGCAGTACTTC.

Judged by abundance, this clonotype is medium-sized. The rearrangement uses TRBV19 and TRBJ2-1, with D maybe TRBD1 (5 bases). CDR1 and CDR2 from the germline V gene are LNHDA and SQIVND (reference sequence). The CDR3 has 15 amino acids. V dropped 4 bases and J dropped 6 bases, with 16 bases sitting between them. The CDR3 loop reads CASSTTVGALNEQFF. In nucleotides, the CDR3 is TGTGCCAGTAGTACGACTGTTGGGGCACTCAATGAGCAGTTCTTC.

This clonotype counts as medium-sized. This chain joins TRBV19 and TRBJ2-2; D is possibly TRBD1 (6 bases). V was pared by 7 bases and J by 6 bases, with 18 bases between. The CDR3 is 15 amino acids. Germline V lookup: CDR1 LNHDA, CDR2 SQIVND (reference sequence). In nucleotides, the CDR3 is TGTGCCAGTACCCAGGGGCCTCGGGCCCCCGGGGAGCTGTTTTTT. Translation gives CASTQGPRAPGELFF.

This clonotype is medium-sized by share. The chain is built from TRBV19 and TRBJ2-7, with D hard to call. V lost 8 bases and J lost 1, with 12 bases in between. Germline V gives CDR1 LNHDA, CDR2 SQIVND (reference sequence). The CDR3 extends over 13 amino acids. CDR3 coding DNA: TGTGCCAGTTTAACGGGTCAATCCTACGAGCAGTACTTC. Translation gives CASLTGQSYEQYF.

This clonotype was counted a few times. The chain combines TRBV12-3 or TRBV12-4 with TRBJ1-4; TRBD1 agrees at 8 bases. Unmatched junction bases numbered 7, after V lost 6 bases and J lost 7 bases. This CDR3 comprises 14 residues. In nucleotides, the CDR3 is TGTGCCAGCAGCTGGACAGGGCGTCTTGAAAAACTGTTTTTT. It codes for CASSWTGRLEKLFF.

This chain joins TRBV5-5 and TRBJ1-1, with D uncertain. V was clipped by 2 bases and J by 3 bases, with 14 bases between them. There are 15 residues in the CDR3. CDR1 is SGHKS, CDR2 YYEKEE, per germline (reference sequence). Here the CDR3 reads CASSLSSADYTEAFF. CDR3 in DNA: TGTGCCAGCAGCTTATCTTCGGCGGATTACACTGAAGCTTTCTTT.